The 28 T cell receptor beta chains presented below share a single source sample, sequenced in a study of CD8 T cells in ankylosing spondylitis. TCRdb recomputed calls from the 5' RACE reads with MiXCR, one row per CDR3 protein. The repertoire holds about 160,000 distinct CDR3 sequences, with around 19% as singletons. The sample consisted of blood, either unsorted or a sorted T cell fraction (not recorded which). The receptor source for this set is a male donor with ankylosing spondylitis or in good health (not recorded which).

Many counts were recorded for this clonotype. The chain carries TRBV4-2 and TRBJ2-1; tentatively, D is TRBD2 (6 bases). This CDR3 contains 15 residues. Trimming removed 0 bases at V and 6 bases at J, with 12 bases between. Germline loops: CDR1 LGHNA, CDR2 YNFKEQ. This chain's CDR3 is CASSQEINGGNEQFF. CDR3 nucleotides: TGTGCCAGCAGCCAAGAGATAAACGGGGGCAATGAGCAGTTCTTC.

V gene TRBV24-1 combines with J gene TRBJ2-7, with a possible D match to TRBD1 (6 bases). Looked up from germline, CDR1 is KGHDR and CDR2 is SFDVKD. This CDR3 has 13 amino acids. Trimming took off 9 bases at V and 3 bases at J, with 14 bases between the two ends. The CDR3 DNA reads as TGTGCCACCGGCCACAGGGATCGCTACGAGCAGTACTTC. Its translation: CATGHRDRYEQYF.

This clonotype was found many times. The rearrangement links TRBV28 to TRBJ1-1, with D perhaps matching TRBD1 (5 bases). Germline V gives CDR1 MDHEN, CDR2 SYDVKM. V was clipped by 1 base and J by 2 bases, with 11 bases between them. This CDR3 contains 15 residues. CDR3 nucleotide sequence: TGTGCCAGCAGTTTATTTGCCGGGACCAACACTGAAGCTTTCTTT. It encodes CASSLFAGTNTEAFF.

In this sample, this clonotype turned up a few times. This chain uses TRBV20-1 with TRBJ2-3; D is uncertain. The germline V and J ends were trimmed by 4 bases and 0 bases, with 11 bases remaining between them. CDR1 is DFQATT and CDR2 is SNEGSKA in the germline V gene (reference sequence). CDR3 length equals 14 residues. DNA for the CDR3: TGCAGTGCTATGCCCGGTGCTAGCACAGATACGCAGTATTTT. It yields the protein CSAMPGASTDTQYF.

The rearrangement links TRBV7-2 to TRBJ2-7, with D perhaps matching TRBD2 (6 bases). Germline values: CDR1 SGHTA, CDR2 FQGNSA. V lost 3 bases and J lost 3, with 9 bases in between. This CDR3 is 13 amino acids long. CDR3 nucleotide sequence: TGTGCCAGCAGCTTTGGGAGGTTCTACGAGCAGTACTTC. Protein sequence: CASSFGRFYEQYF.

This rearrangement joins TRBV12-5 to TRBJ2-2, with D tentatively TRBD1 (5 bases). The germline gives CDR1 LGHNT, CDR2 FRNRAP. This CDR3 is 14 amino acids long. Deletions cut 7 bases from V and 0 bases from J, with 9 bases between. In DNA, the CDR3 is TGTGCTAGTGCCTCGACAGCGAACACCGGGGAGCTGTTTTTT. As protein: CASASTANTGELFF.

This clonotype was picked up many times. The V gene is TRBV12-3 or TRBV12-4, the J gene TRBJ2-5; D remains unclear. This CDR3 region has 13 residues. V dropped 4 bases and J dropped 4 bases, with 10 bases sitting between them. The CDR3 DNA reads TGTGCCAGCAGTTCCGGCGGTAGAGAGACCCAGTACTTC. This sequence encodes CASSSGGRETQYF.

This clonotype was counted many times. V gene TRBV5-1 combines with J gene TRBJ1-6, with TRBD1 matching 7 bases. The CDR3 consists of 15 residues. Trimming took 1 base from V and 7 from J; bases not matched to a gene: 5. CDR1 and CDR2 (germline): SGHRS, YFSETQ. The chain's CDR3 is CASSLRGGYNSPLHF. CDR3 nucleotide sequence: TGCGCCAGCAGCTTGCGAGGGGGCTACAATTCACCCCTCCACTTT.

This chain links TRBV4-1 with TRBJ2-2; 7 nucleotides line up with TRBD2. The CDR3 contains 17 residues. The J segment lost 0 bases and the V segment lost 0 bases, leaving 4 bases of the junction unmatched. Germline V gives CDR1 MGHRA, CDR2 YSYEKL. In nucleotides, the CDR3 is TGCGCCAGCAGCCAAGAGCCGCTAGCGGCGAACACCGGGGAGCTGTTTTTT. Translated: CASSQEPLAANTGELFF.

J is TRBJ2-7 and V is TRBV9, with D tentatively TRBD2 (6 bases). The V end lost 3 bases, the J end lost 2 bases, and 12 bases lay between the germline ends. Germline-derived CDR1 and CDR2 are SGDLS and YYNGEE. This CDR3 has 14 residues. The CDR3 is CASSAGEVAYEQYF. The DNA of the CDR3 is TGTGCCAGCAGCGCGGGGGAGGTTGCCTACGAGCAGTACTTC.

This chain connects TRBV12-3 or TRBV12-4 to TRBJ2-4; 10 bases align to TRBD1. CDR3 length: 17 residues. V gave up 4 bases and J gave up 1 base; unmatched junction bases: 7. The CDR3 nucleotides read TGTGCCAGCAGTTCCCTGGGACAGGGGATCGCCAAAAACATTCAGTACTTC. As protein: CASSSLGQGIAKNIQYF.

At least ten counts were recorded for this clonotype. The chain combines TRBV4-2 with TRBJ2-7; D gene ambiguous. This CDR3 contains 13 residues. Germline CDR1 LGHNA, CDR2 YNFKEQ. The ends were cut back, 1 base at V and 3 bases at J, with 7 bases in the middle. CDR3 residues: CASSQGGNYEQYF. The DNA of the CDR3 is TGTGCCAGCAGCCAAGGGGGAAACTACGAGCAGTACTTC.

The CDR3 bases are TGTGCCAGCAGTTTAACTCCGGTCGGGGAGACCCAGTACTTC. Translated: CASSLTPVGETQYF. The rearrangement joins TRBV6-5 to TRBJ2-5; D not certain. The CDR3 consists of 14 residues. Germline V gene data show CDR1 as MNHEY and CDR2 as SVGAGI. Trimming shortened V by 4 bases and J by 5 bases, and 14 bases separated the two germline ends.

The V and J genes are TRBV20-1 and TRBJ2-1; 12 bases are shared with TRBD2. V gave up 5 bases and J gave up 2 bases; unmatched junction bases: 1. The CDR3 is made up of 14 amino acids. CDR1 and CDR2 (germline): DFQATT, SNEGSKA (reference sequence). The CDR3: CSAASGRAYNEQFF. CDR3 bases: TGCAGTGCTGCTAGCGGGAGGGCCTACAATGAGCAGTTCTTC.

This clonotype has at least ten counts. The chain recombines TRBV12-3 or TRBV12-4 with TRBJ1-1; D is ambiguous. There are 14 residues in the CDR3. V lost 7 bases and J lost 1, with 13 bases in between. The CDR3 region has the DNA TGTGCCAGCACCCTCCTCTGGACGAACACTGAAGCTTTCTTT. This codes for CASTLLWTNTEAFF.

This clonotype was observed at least ten times. CDR3 protein: CASRSQGSTGELFF. Written as DNA, the CDR3 is TGCGCCAGCAGGTCCCAGGGGAGCACCGGGGAGCTGTTTTTT. The chain has TRBV5-1 and TRBJ2-2; a weak D match, TRBD1 (6 bases). This CDR3 spans 14 amino acids. Germline values: CDR1 SGHRS, CDR2 YFSETQ. V gave up 5 bases and J gave up 4 bases, with 12 bases separating them.

The genes are TRBV20-1 and TRBJ2-3, with a tentative D call TRBD2 (5 bases). The CDR3 contains 13 residues. Germline-derived CDR1 and CDR2 are DFQATT and SNEGSKA (reference sequence). Trimming stripped 6 bases from V and 2 bases from J, with 12 bases between. The CDR3 protein is CSAPRGNTDTQYF. Written as DNA, the CDR3 is TGCAGTGCCCCCAGAGGGAACACAGATACGCAGTATTTT.

This clonotype was recorded a few times. The rearrangement uses TRBV20-1 and TRBJ1-2; TRBD1 agrees at 7 bases. The CDR3 loop spans 11 amino acids. Germline trimming cut 3 bases from V and 8 bases from J; bases unmatched to any gene: 3. CDR1 and CDR2 (germline): DFQATT, SNEGSKA (reference sequence). The CDR3 spells CSASTGEGYTF. The CDR3 DNA reads as TGCAGTGCTAGTACAGGGGAAGGCTACACCTTC.

This clonotype was seen many times. The chain has TRBV29-1 and TRBJ1-2; the D gene is possibly TRBD1 (6 bases). The length of the CDR3 is 14 residues. The germline V and J ends were trimmed by 4 bases and 7 bases, with 19 bases remaining between them. CDR1 and CDR2 from the germline V gene are SQVTM and ANQGSEA. The CDR3 nucleotides are TGCAGCGTTGGTGGGGGCAGTGGACGTGGTGGCTACACCTTC. Amino acid sequence: CSVGGGSGRGGYTF.

The sample holds a few counts of this clonotype. The chain combines TRBV3-1 with TRBJ1-1; D uncertain. Trimming pared 0 bases from V and 3 bases from J, leaving 5 bases between. Germline CDR1 and CDR2: LGHDT and YNNKEL (reference sequence). The CDR3 consists of 13 residues. The CDR3 spells CASSQDRDTEAFF. The CDR3 nucleotides are TGTGCCAGCAGCCAAGACCGGGACACTGAAGCTTTCTTT.

V usage is TRBV5-4 and J usage is TRBJ1-3; D ambiguous. Trimming pared 0 bases from V and 0 bases from J, leaving 10 bases between. The CDR3 sequence is 16 residues long. Germline V gene sequence: CDR1 SGHNT, CDR2 YYREEE (reference sequence). For the CDR3, the DNA is TGTGCCAGCAGCTTGGATGGGTTTCGCTCTGGAAACACCATATATTTT. This encodes CASSLDGFRSGNTIYF.

This clonotype was counted ten times or more. The chain links TRBV7-9 to TRBJ2-6; no clear D gene. The ends were cut back, 1 base at V and 7 bases at J, with 8 bases in the middle. Germline-derived CDR1 and CDR2 are SEHNR and FQNEAQ (reference sequence). The CDR3 is made up of 14 amino acids. CDR3 DNA: TGTGCCAGCAGCTTAGTGGCGGATGCCAACGTCCTGACTTTC. It translates to CASSLVADANVLTF.

On this clonotype itself: A read error may be the cause here, since a much bigger clone is one base away. The chain recombines TRBV20-1 with TRBJ2-1; a weak D match, TRBD2 (5 bases). Germline loops: CDR1 DFQATT, CDR2 SNEGSKA (reference sequence). CDR3 length: 13 residues. In DNA form, the CDR3 reads TGCAGTACTAGTAGGTCAATTTTCAATGAGCAGTTCTTC. This translates into CSTSRSIFNEQFF.

Ten or more counts support this clonotype. In DNA, the CDR3 is TGCGCCAGCAGCGGGACACGGACGGTCACTGAAGCTTTCTTT. Protein sequence: CASSGTRTVTEAFF. The rearrangement uses TRBV10-1 and TRBJ1-1; D might be TRBD1 (6 bases). Trimming shortened V by 6 bases and J by 4 bases, and 15 bases separated the two germline ends. CDR1 and CDR2 from the germline V gene are WNHNN and SYGVQD (reference sequence). The CDR3 loop spans 14 amino acids.

This clonotype was seen at least ten times. This chain joins TRBV20-1 and TRBJ2-7; 7 nucleotides match TRBD2. The CDR3 contains 15 residues. In germline, CDR1 is DFQATT, CDR2 SNEGSKA (reference sequence). J lost 4 bases, V lost 0 bases, and 9 bases had no gene match. CDR3 residues: CSARDSKRDSYEQYF. CDR3 bases: TGCAGTGCTAGAGATTCGAAGCGGGATAGTTACGAGCAGTACTTC.

This clonotype showed up just a few times. The chain recombines TRBV24-1 with TRBJ2-1, with D possibly being TRBD2 (5 bases). Per the germline V gene, CDR1 is KGHDR and CDR2 is SFDVKD. The CDR3 contains 14 residues. Trimming left V 3 bases short and J 9 bases short, with 14 bases between. Written as DNA, the CDR3 is TGTGCCACCAGTGATATAAATGTGGCGGGTGAGCAGTTCTTC. Residues: CATSDINVAGEQFF.

This clonotype was seen only a few times. The J gene is TRBJ2-1, the V gene TRBV9; either TRBD1 or TRBD2 may fit D (5 bases each). Germline-derived CDR1 and CDR2 are SGDLS and YYNGEE. This CDR3 is 14 amino acids long. The V end lost 0 bases, the J end lost 6 bases, and 10 bases lay between the germline ends. CDR3 sequence (DNA): TGTGCCAGCAGCGTAGTCGGGGACGCCAATGAGCAGTTCTTC. Translation: CASSVVGDANEQFF.

The V call is TRBV19, the J call TRBJ2-7; D is perhaps TRBD1 (7 bases). The germline CDR1 and CDR2 sequences are LNHDA and SQIVND (reference sequence). Deletions cut 5 bases from V and 0 bases from J, with 14 bases between. CDR3 length equals 15 residues. The CDR3 region is CASSVAGQPSYEQYF. CDR3 DNA: TGTGCCAGTAGTGTCGCGGGACAGCCCTCCTACGAGCAGTACTTC.